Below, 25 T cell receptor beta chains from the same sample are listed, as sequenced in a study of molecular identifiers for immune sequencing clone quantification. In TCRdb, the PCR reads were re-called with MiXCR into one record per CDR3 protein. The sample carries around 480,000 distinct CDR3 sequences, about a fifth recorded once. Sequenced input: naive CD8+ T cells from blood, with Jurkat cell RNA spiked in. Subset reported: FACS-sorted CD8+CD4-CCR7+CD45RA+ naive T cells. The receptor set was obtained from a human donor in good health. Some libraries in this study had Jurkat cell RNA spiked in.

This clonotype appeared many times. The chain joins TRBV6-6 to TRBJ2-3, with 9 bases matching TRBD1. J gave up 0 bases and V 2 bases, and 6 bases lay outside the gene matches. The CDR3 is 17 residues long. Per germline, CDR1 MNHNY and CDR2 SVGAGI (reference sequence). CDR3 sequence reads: CASSYPGTGTSTDTQYF. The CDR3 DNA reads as TGTGCCAGCAGTTACCCGGGGACAGGGACTAGCACAGATACGCAGTATTTT.

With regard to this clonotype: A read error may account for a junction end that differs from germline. Written as DNA, the CDR3 is TGTGCCAGCAGTGAAGCTTACGCGGGGGACCGACAAGGGACCCAGTACTTC. Amino acid sequence: CASSEAYAGDRQGTQYF. The rearrangement links TRBV2 to TRBJ2-5; 7 nucleotides match TRBD2. The germline V gene encodes CDR1 SNHLY and CDR2 FYNNEI. This CDR3 is built from 17 residues.

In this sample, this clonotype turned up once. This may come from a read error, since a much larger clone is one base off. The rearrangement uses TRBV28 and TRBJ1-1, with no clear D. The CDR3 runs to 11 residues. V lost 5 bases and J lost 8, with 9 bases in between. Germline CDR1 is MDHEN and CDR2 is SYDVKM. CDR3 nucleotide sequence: TGTGCCAGCAGTCCCCGTCAGGAAGCTTTCTTT. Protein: CASSPRQEAFF.

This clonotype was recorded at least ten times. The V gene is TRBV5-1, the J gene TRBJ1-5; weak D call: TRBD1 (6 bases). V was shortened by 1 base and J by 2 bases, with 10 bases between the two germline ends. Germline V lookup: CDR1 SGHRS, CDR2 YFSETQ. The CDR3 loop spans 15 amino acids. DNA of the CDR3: TGCGCCAGCAGCTTGAGCGGGGGGCGCAATCAGCCCCAGCATTTT. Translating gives CASSLSGGRNQPQHF.

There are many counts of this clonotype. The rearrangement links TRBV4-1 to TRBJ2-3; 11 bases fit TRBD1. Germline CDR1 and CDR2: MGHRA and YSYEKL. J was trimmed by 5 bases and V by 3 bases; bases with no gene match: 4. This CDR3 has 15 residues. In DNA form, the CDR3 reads TGCGCCAGCAGCCAGGACAGGGGGCTCGGAGATACGCAGTATTTT. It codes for CASSQDRGLGDTQYF.

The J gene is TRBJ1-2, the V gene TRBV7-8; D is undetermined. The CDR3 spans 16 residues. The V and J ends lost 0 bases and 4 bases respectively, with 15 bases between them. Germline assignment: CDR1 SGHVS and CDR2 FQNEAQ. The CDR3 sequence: CASSLARSQGGYGYTF. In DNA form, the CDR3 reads TGTGCCAGCAGCTTAGCGCGTTCCCAAGGAGGCTATGGCTACACCTTC.

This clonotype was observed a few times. The CDR3, as DNA: TGCGCCAGCAGCCAAGACAGATACGGGCTTCAGCCCCAGCATTTT. Translating it yields CASSQDRYGLQPQHF. The V gene is TRBV4-3, the J gene TRBJ1-5; D is ambiguous. This CDR3 region has 15 residues. Germline assignment: CDR1 LGHNA and CDR2 YSLEER. V lost 0 bases, J lost 6 bases, and 12 bases lay in between.

As DNA, the CDR3 is TGTGCCAGCAGCTTGGCCACCTCCTACGAGCAGTACTTC. This encodes CASSLATSYEQYF. The rearrangement uses TRBV11-3 and TRBJ2-7; D unresolved. Germline lookup yields CDR1 SGHNT and CDR2 YENEEA. This CDR3 is built from 13 residues. Trimming cost V 3 bases and J 0 bases, with 6 bases left between them.

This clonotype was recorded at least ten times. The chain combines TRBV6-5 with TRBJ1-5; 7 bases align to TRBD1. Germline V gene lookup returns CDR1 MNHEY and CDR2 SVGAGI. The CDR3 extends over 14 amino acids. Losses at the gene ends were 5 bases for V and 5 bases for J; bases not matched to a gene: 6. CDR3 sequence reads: CASSLEGAHQPQHF. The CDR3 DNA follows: TGTGCCAGCAGTCTCGAGGGGGCGCATCAGCCCCAGCATTTT.

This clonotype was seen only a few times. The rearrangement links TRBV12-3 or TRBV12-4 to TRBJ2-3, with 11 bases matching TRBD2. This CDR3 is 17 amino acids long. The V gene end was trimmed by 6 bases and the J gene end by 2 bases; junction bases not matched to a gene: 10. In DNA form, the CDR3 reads TGTGCCAGCAGCCACACTAGCGGGGGACCGTCCACAGATACGCAGTATTTT. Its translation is CASSHTSGGPSTDTQYF.

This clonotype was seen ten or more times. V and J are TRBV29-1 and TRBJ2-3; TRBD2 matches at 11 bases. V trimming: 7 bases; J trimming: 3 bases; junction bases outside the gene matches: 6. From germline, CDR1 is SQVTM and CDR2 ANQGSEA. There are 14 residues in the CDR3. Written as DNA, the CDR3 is TGCAGCGCCGATAGCGGGGGGGCAACAGATACGCAGTATTTT. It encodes CSADSGGATDTQYF.

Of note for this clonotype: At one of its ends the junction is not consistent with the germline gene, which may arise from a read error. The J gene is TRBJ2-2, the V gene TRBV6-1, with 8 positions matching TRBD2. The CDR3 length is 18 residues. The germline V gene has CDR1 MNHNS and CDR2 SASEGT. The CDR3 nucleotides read TGTGCCAGCAGTGACCTCCTCGGGCCAGCGGGAGACACCGGGGGGCTGTTTTTT. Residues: CASSDLLGPAGDTGGLFF.

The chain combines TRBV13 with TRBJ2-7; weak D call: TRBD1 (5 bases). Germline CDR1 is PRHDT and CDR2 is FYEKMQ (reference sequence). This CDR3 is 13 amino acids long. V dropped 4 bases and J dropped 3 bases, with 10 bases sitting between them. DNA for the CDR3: TGTGCCAGCAGCTCCAGGACACACTACGAGCAGTACTTC. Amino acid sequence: CASSSRTHYEQYF.

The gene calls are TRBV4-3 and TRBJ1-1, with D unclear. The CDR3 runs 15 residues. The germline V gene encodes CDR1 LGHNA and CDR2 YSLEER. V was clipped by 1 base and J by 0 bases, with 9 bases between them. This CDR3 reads CASSQVVAMNTEAFF. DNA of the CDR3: TGCGCCAGCAGCCAAGTCGTGGCGATGAACACTGAAGCTTTCTTT.

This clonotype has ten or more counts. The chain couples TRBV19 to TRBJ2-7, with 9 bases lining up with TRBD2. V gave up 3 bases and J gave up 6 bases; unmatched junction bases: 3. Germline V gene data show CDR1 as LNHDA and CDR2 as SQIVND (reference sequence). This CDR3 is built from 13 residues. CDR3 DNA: TGTGCCAGTAGTATTCTTAGCGGGAGCGAGCAGTACTTC. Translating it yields CASSILSGSEQYF.

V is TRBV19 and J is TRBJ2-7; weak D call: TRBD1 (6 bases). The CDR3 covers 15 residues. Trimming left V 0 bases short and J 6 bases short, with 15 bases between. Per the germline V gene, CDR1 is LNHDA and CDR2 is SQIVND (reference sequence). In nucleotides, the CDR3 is TGTGCCAGTAGTATAGATGTCACAGGGTATGTCGAGCAGTACTTC. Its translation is CASSIDVTGYVEQYF. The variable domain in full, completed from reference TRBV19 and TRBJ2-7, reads DGGITQSPKYLFRKEGQNVTLSCEQNLNHDAMYWYRQDPGQGLRLIYYSQIVNDFQKGDIAEGYSVSREKKESFPLTVTSAQKNPTAFYLCASSIDVTGYVEQYFGPGTRLTVT.

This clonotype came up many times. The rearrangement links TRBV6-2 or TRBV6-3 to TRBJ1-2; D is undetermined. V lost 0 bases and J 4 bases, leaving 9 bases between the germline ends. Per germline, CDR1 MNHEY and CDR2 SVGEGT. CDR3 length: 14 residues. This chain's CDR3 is CASSYSTAAYGYTF. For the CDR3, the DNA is TGTGCCAGCAGTTACTCGACGGCAGCCTATGGCTACACCTTC.

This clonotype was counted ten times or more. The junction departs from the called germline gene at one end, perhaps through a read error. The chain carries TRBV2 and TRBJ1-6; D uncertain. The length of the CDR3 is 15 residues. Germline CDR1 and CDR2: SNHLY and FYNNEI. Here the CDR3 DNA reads TGTGCCAGCAGGGAAGAGGAGTCTTATAATTCACCCCTCCACTTT. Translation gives CASREEESYNSPLHF.

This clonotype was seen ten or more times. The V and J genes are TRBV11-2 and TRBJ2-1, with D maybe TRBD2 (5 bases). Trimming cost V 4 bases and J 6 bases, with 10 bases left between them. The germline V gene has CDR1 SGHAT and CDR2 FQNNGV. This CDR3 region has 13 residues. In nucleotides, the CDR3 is TGTGCCAGCAGCTCGGACTTTCGCAATGAGCAGTTCTTC. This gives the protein CASSSDFRNEQFF.

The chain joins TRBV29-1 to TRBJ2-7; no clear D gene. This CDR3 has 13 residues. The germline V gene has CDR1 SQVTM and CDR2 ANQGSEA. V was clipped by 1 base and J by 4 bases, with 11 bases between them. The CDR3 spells CSVEAGSQYEQYF. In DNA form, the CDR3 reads TGCAGCGTTGAAGCCGGGTCCCAGTACGAGCAGTACTTC.

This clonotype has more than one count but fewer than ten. CDR3 nucleotides: TGTGCCAGCAGTTTATTCAGCGGGACGGCGAACACCGGGGAGCTGTTTTTT. Its protein is CASSLFSGTANTGELFF. The gene calls are TRBV27 and TRBJ2-2, with 7 bases aligning to TRBD2. CDR1 and CDR2 (germline): MNHEY, SMNVEV (reference sequence). This CDR3 has 17 amino acids. With 1 base clipped from V and 0 bases from J, the junction kept 5 bases outside the gene matches.

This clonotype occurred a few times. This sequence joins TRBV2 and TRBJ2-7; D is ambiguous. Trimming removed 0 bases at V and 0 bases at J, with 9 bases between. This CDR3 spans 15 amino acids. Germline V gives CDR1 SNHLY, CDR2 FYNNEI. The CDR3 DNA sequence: TGTGCCAGCAGTGAAGCGCTCACTTACTCCTACGAGCAGTACTTC. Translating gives CASSEALTYSYEQYF. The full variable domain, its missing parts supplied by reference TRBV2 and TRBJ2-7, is EPEVTQTPSHQVTQMGQEVILRCVPISNHLYFYWYRQILGQKVEFLVSFYNNEISEKSEIFDDQFSVERPDGSNFTLKIRSTKLEDSAMYFCASSEALTYSYEQYFGPGTRLTVT.

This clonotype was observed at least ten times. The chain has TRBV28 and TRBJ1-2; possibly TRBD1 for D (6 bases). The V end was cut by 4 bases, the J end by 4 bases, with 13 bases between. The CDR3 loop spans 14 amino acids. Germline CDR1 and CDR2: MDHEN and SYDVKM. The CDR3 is CASSSYRELYGYTF. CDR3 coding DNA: TGTGCCAGCAGTTCCTACAGGGAACTCTATGGCTACACCTTC.

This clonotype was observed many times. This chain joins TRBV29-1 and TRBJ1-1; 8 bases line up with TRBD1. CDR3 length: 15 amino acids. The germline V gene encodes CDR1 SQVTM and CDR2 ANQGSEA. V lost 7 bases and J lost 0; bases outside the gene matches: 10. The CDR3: CSGMGWTGMNTEAFF. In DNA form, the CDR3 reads TGCAGCGGAATGGGATGGACAGGGATGAACACTGAAGCTTTCTTT.

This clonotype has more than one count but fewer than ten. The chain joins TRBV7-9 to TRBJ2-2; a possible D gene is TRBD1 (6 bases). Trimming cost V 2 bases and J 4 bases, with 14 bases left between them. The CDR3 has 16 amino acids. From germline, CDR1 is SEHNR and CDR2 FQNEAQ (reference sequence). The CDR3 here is CASSLNQGSSTGELFF. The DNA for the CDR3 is TGTGCCAGCAGCTTAAATCAGGGGTCGAGCACCGGGGAGCTGTTTTTT. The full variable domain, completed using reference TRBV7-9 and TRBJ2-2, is DTGVSQNPRHKITKRGQNVTFRCDPISEHNRLYWYRQTLGQGPEFLTYFQNEAQLEKSRLLSDRFSAERPKGSFSTLEIQRTEQGDSAMYLCASSLNQGSSTGELFFGEGSRLTVL.